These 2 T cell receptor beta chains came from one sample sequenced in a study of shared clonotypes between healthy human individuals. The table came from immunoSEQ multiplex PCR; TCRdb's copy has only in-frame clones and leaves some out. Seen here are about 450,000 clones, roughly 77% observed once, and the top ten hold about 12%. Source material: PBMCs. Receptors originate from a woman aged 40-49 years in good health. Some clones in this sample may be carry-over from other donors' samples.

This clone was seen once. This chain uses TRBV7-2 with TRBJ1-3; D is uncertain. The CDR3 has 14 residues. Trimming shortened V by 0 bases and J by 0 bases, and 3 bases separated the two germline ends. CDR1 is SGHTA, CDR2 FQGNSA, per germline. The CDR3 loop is CASSLAFSGNTIYF. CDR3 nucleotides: TGTGCCAGCAGCTTAGCCTTCTCTGGAAACACCATATATTTT. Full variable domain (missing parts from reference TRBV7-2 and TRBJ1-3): GAGVSQSPSNKVTEKGKDVELRCDPISGHTALYWYRQSLGQGLEFLIYFQGNSAPDKSGLPSDRFSAERTGGSVSTLTIQRTQQEDSAVYLCASSLAFSGNTIYFGEGSWLTVV.

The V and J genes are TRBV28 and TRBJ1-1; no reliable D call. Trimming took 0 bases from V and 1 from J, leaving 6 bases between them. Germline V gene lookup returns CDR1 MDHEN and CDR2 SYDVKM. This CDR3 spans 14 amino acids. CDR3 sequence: CASSLWTQNTEAFF. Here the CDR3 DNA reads TGTGCCAGCAGTTTATGGACTCAGAACACTGAAGCTTTCTTT.